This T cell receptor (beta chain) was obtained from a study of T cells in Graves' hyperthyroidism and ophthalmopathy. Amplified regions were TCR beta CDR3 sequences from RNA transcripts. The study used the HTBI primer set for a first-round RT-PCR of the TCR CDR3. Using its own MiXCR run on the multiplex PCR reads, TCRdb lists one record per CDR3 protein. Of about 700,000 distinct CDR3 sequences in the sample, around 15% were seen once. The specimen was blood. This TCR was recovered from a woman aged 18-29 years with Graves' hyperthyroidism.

CDR3 protein: CASSLSVKEEKLFF. The CDR3 DNA follows: TGTGCCAGCAGCTTGTCAGTAAAAGAGGAAAAACTGTTTTTT. This chain uses TRBV5-4 with TRBJ1-4; D remains ambiguous. This CDR3 is built from 14 residues. The V gene's germline CDR1 is SGHNT and CDR2 YYREEE (reference sequence). V was shortened by 1 base and J by 8 bases, with 12 bases between the two germline ends.